The present TCR beta chain was sequenced within a study of cytomegalovirus exposure and HLA in healthy donors. Overall study: Both the approximately 130 validation repertoires and the 600 to 750 first-cohort repertoires used the same platform, as reported by a later analysis. Study-level points and caveats: While the bulk of TCR sequences proved rare, some public TCRs turned up in many donors. CMV antigen specificity was confirmed in vitro for three CMV-associated chains. Researchers counted roughly 150 TCR beta chains as cytomegalovirus-associated.

This clone was seen more than once but under ten times. Antigen specificity is unknown. Trimming took 6 bases from V and 5 from J, leaving 13 bases between them. The CDR3 is 14 residues long. The germline V gene has CDR1 SNHLY and CDR2 FYNNEI. Profiling relied on immunoSEQ multiplex PCR, and the TCRdb table lists in-frame clones only, not all of them. Seen here are some 130,000 clones, approximately 84% observed once, and the top ten hold less than 35%. What was sequenced was PBMCs. This sequence originates from a man younger than 40 in good health and CMV-seropositive. The chain employs TRBV2 and TRBJ1-4; D gene unclear. The chain's CDR3 is CASSERGPNEKLFF. The CDR3 DNA reads TGTGCCAGCAGCGAAAGAGGGCCGAATGAAAAACTGTTTTTT.